This T cell receptor beta chain was obtained from a study of CD8 T cells in ankylosing spondylitis. Libraries of TCR beta came from quantitative 5'-RACE with molecular barcodes. TCRdb independently ran MiXCR on the 5' RACE reads; one entry per CDR3 protein. The sample has 450,000 or so distinct CDR3 sequences; roughly 25% are singletons. This clonotype turned up a few times. Its antigen is unknown. The CDR3 loop spans 13 amino acids. Losses at the gene ends were 6 bases for V and 7 bases for J; bases not matched to a gene: 7. CDR1 and CDR2 (germline): DFQATT, SNEGSKA (reference sequence). Study-wide results and limits: Disease-linked clones had a CD8+ phenotype and relatively low frequency in peripheral blood. The authors reported significant enrichment of disease-linked clones in matched ankylosing spondylitis synovial fluid. A TCR beta motif made of several highly homologous variants seemed typical of ankylosing spondylitis blood.

Material for sequencing was blood, either unsorted or a sorted T cell fraction (not recorded which). The sequence was obtained from a male donor with ankylosing spondylitis. The chain combines TRBV20-1 with TRBJ2-7; 12 bases are a match to TRBD1. The CDR3 reads CSATGQGAAEQYF. CDR3 bases: TGCAGTGCAACGGGACAGGGGGCTGCGGAGCAGTACTTC.